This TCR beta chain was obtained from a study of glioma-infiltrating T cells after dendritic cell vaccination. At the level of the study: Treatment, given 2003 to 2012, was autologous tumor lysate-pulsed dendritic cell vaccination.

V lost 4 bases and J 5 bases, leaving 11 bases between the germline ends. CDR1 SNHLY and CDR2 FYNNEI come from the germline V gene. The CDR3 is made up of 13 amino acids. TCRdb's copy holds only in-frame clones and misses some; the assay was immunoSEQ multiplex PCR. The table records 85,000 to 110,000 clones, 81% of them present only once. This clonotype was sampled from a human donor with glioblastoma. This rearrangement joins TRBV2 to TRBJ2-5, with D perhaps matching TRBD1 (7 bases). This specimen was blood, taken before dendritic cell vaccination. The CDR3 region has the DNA TGTGCCAGCAGTGTTCCAGGGGGGGAGACCCAGTACTTC. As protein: CASSVPGGETQYF.